A selection of T cell receptor beta chains follows, all from one sample in a study of blood T cell repertoires in COVID-19. The repertoire was sequenced with immunoSEQ multiplex PCR; TCRdb's copy has only in-frame clones and lacks some. The sample shows 250,000 to 300,000 clones, about four fifths of them seen only once. The sample was peripheral blood. Receptor source: a woman aged 55-75 years with active or convalescent COVID-19. Each CDR3 is given with its conserved first and last residue. A D gene is named only where the DNA matches it firmly. Size is omitted from some rows. Given values are once, few, many or a class for expanded clones.

J gene	D gene	clone size	V gene	CDR3 DNA	CDR3 protein
TRBJ2-2	TRBD2	-	TRBV6-6	TGTGCCAGCACTCCGGGGGGGCCGAACGGGGAGCTGTTTTTT	CASTPGGPNGELFF
TRBJ2-1	TRBD2	once	TRBV3-1/TRBV3-2	TGTGCCAGCAGCCAAGATAGGGGGACTAGCGGGGGCTTGGGGCAGTTCTTC	CASSQDRGTSGGLGQFF
TRBJ2-3	-	-	TRBV29-1	TGCAGCGTTGCGGTTTATCGGGGGGCTAACACAGATACGCAGTATTTT	CSVAVYRGANTDTQYF
TRBJ2-3	TRBD2	-	TRBV20-1	TGCAGTGCTAGTATACTAGCGGGCACAGATACGCAGTATTTT	CSASILAGTDTQYF
TRBJ2-7	TRBD2	-	TRBV5-6	TGTGCCAGCAGCCAGACTAGCTCGAGATACGAGCAGTACTTC	CASSQTSSRYEQYF
TRBJ1-3	TRBD1	-	TRBV10-3	TGTGCCATCAAACCCGGACAGGACCTCTCTGGAAACACCATATATTTT	CAIKPGQDLSGNTIYF
TRBJ2-3	TRBD2	-	TRBV7-9	TGTGCCAGCAGCTTTAGCGGGGGGTCGGATACGCAGTATTTT	CASSFSGGSDTQYF
TRBJ1-2	TRBD1	-	TRBV2	TGTGCCAGCCCCGGGACAGGGGATGGCTACACCTTC	CASPGTGDGYTF
TRBJ1-5	-	-	TRBV27	TGTGCCAGCAGCAACGCGCCAAATCAGCCCCAGCATTTT	CASSNAPNQPQHF
TRBJ2-3	-	-	TRBV6-2/TRBV6-3	TGTGCCAGCAGTCATAGAGGCCGCACAGATACGCAGTATTTT	CASSHRGRTDTQYF
TRBJ1-1	-	once	TRBV5-4	TGTGCCAGCAGCAACGGAGTGCAGGGTCGGTTAAACACTGAAGCTTTCTTT	CASSNGVQGRLNTEAFF
TRBJ2-2	TRBD2	-	TRBV9	TGTGCCAGCAGCGCCTTTAGCGGGACCACCGGGGAGCTGTTTTTT	CASSAFSGTTGELFF
TRBJ1-2	-	-	TRBV18	TGTGCCAGCTCACCCACAGATTCCTATGGCTACACCTTC	CASSPTDSYGYTF
TRBJ2-1	TRBD1	-	TRBV19	TGTGCCAGTAGGACCGGGACAGGGGCCTACAATGAGCAGTTCTTC	CASRTGTGAYNEQFF
TRBJ1-2	-	-	TRBV5-8	TGTGCCAGCAGCTTGGATCCAGGCAGGGGCAACTATGGCTACACCTTC	CASSLDPGRGNYGYTF
TRBJ1-1	-	few	TRBV19	TGTGCCAGTACCGGGGGGACACTGAACACTGAAGCTTTCTTT	CASTGGTLNTEAFF
TRBJ1-1	-	-	TRBV6-5	TGTGCCAGCAGTTACGATTTCGGGGCCAGGGGAACTGAAGCTTTCTTT	CASSYDFGARGTEAFF
TRBJ2-5	TRBD2	-	TRBV3-1/TRBV3-2	TGTGCCAGCAGCCAAGAAGTGAGCGGGGGGGCGCCGGAGACCCAGTACTTC	CASSQEVSGGAPETQYF
TRBJ1-2	-	once	TRBV6-5	TGTGCCAGCACCACCTACCCAGGGGACTATGGCTACACCTTC	CASTTYPGDYGYTF
TRBJ2-1	-	-	TRBV27	TGTGCCAGCAGTTTCAGCTTAGCGCCCAATGAGCAGTTCTTC	CASSFSLAPNEQFF
TRBJ2-7	TRBD1	-	TRBV11-2	TGTGCCAGCAGCTTTTGGACAGGGAGCCACTACGAGCAGTACTTC	CASSFWTGSHYEQYF
TRBJ2-1	-	-	TRBV6-5	TGTGCCAGCAGTTACGGTCAGGGTCCCTACAATGAGCAGTTCTTC	CASSYGQGPYNEQFF
TRBJ2-4	TRBD1	-	TRBV2	TGTGCCAGCAGTGAAGAGGGGGCTAGAGCCAAAAACATTCAGTACTTC	CASSEEGARAKNIQYF
TRBJ1-5	TRBD1	-	TRBV18	TGTGCCAGCTCACCCTCTGGGACAGGGGAAGGGCAGCCCCAGCATTTT	CASSPSGTGEGQPQHF
TRBJ2-7	-	-	TRBV30	TGTGCCTGGAGTCGGACGGGGGAGCAGTACTTC	CAWSRTGEQYF